A selection of T cell receptor beta chains follows, all from one sample in a study of shared clonotypes between healthy human individuals. The assay was immunoSEQ multiplex PCR, and TCRdb's table has in-frame clones only and misses some. The sample includes around 2.5 million clones, over 85% of them seen just once. The sample was naive CD4+ T cells from PBMCs. The receptors shown here come from a man younger than 30 in good health. Some clones in this sample may be carry-over from other donors' samples. Each CDR3 is given with its conserved first and last residue. The D gene is left open where the match is weak. Clone size is not always given. Where it is, it says once, few, many or a class for expanded clones.

V gene: TRBV5-4
J gene: TRBJ2-7
D gene: TRBD2
clone size: NA
CDR3 protein: CASSSGTSPHEQYF
CDR3 DNA: TGTGCCAGCAGCTCCGGGACTAGTCCCCACGAGCAGTACTTC

V gene: TRBV28
J gene: TRBJ2-3
D gene: TRBD2
clone size: NA
CDR3 protein: CASRRTSGSGDTQYF
CDR3 DNA: TGTGCCAGCAGACGGACTAGCGGGAGTGGGGATACGCAGTATTTT

V gene: TRBV5-1
J gene: TRBJ2-7
D gene: TRBD1
clone size: NA
CDR3 protein: CASSLAPTGGSYEQYF
CDR3 DNA: TGCGCCAGCAGCTTGGCTCCTACAGGGGGATCCTACGAGCAGTACTTC

V gene: TRBV5-4
J gene: TRBJ1-2
D gene: TRBD1
clone size: NA
CDR3 protein: CASSPGGTGGAHYGYTF
CDR3 DNA: TGTGCCAGCAGCCCCGGGGGGACAGGGGGCGCTCACTATGGCTACACCTTC

V gene: TRBV30
J gene: TRBJ1-5
D gene: TRBD1
clone size: NA
CDR3 protein: CAWSVLGGVQPQHF
CDR3 DNA: TGTGCCTGGAGTGTATTAGGGGGCGTTCAGCCCCAGCATTTT

V gene: TRBV28
J gene: TRBJ1-5
D gene: NA
clone size: NA
CDR3 protein: CASSPSTRAQPQHF
CDR3 DNA: TGTGCCAGCAGTCCCTCGACCAGGGCACAGCCCCAGCATTTT

V gene: TRBV4-3
J gene: TRBJ2-1
D gene: NA
clone size: once
CDR3 protein: CASSQDPSTSSYNEQFF
CDR3 DNA: TGCGCCAGCAGCCAAGACCCATCGACTAGTTCCTACAATGAGCAGTTCTTC

V gene: TRBV28
J gene: TRBJ2-7
D gene: TRBD1
clone size: NA
CDR3 protein: CASRGSWDRGSEQYF
CDR3 DNA: TGTGCCAGCAGGGGAAGTTGGGACAGGGGGTCCGAGCAGTACTTC

V gene: TRBV15
J gene: TRBJ1-4
D gene: NA
clone size: NA
CDR3 protein: CATSRGLGTTNEKLFF
CDR3 DNA: TGTGCCACCAGCAGAGGTCTGGGTACAACTAATGAAAAACTGTTTTTT

V gene: TRBV4-2
J gene: TRBJ2-2
D gene: TRBD2
clone size: NA
CDR3 protein: CASSQLGAGVFIGELFF
CDR3 DNA: TGTGCCAGCAGCCAATTAGGCGCGGGAGTTTTCATCGGGGAGCTGTTTTTT

V gene: TRBV5-1
J gene: TRBJ2-5
D gene: NA
clone size: NA
CDR3 protein: CASSPGPGETQYF
CDR3 DNA: TGCGCCAGCAGTCCAGGGCCGGGCGAGACCCAGTACTTC

V gene: TRBV29-1
J gene: TRBJ2-1
D gene: TRBD2
clone size: NA
CDR3 protein: CSVEVPSGESYNEQFF
CDR3 DNA: TGCAGCGTTGAAGTTCCTAGCGGTGAATCCTACAATGAGCAGTTCTTC

V gene: TRBV5-1
J gene: TRBJ2-6
D gene: NA
clone size: NA
CDR3 protein: CASSLGLGSSGANVLTF
CDR3 DNA: TGCGCCAGCAGCTTGGGCTTAGGGAGCTCTGGGGCCAACGTCCTGACTTTC

V gene: TRBV4-1
J gene: TRBJ2-2
D gene: NA
clone size: NA
CDR3 protein: CASSFRNTGELFF
CDR3 DNA: TGCGCCAGCAGCTTCAGGAACACCGGGGAGCTGTTTTTT

V gene: TRBV19
J gene: TRBJ1-1
D gene: NA
clone size: NA
CDR3 protein: CASSIRRDTEAFF
CDR3 DNA: TGTGCCAGTAGTATCAGGAGAGACACTGAAGCTTTCTTT

V gene: TRBV6-1
J gene: TRBJ1-2
D gene: TRBD1
clone size: NA
CDR3 protein: CASSEGWGQGAFGYTF
CDR3 DNA: TGTGCCAGCAGTGAAGGTTGGGGACAGGGGGCTTTCGGCTACACCTTC

V gene: TRBV21-1
J gene: TRBJ2-7
D gene: NA
clone size: NA
CDR3 protein: CASSMSGRVYEQYF
CDR3 DNA: TGTGCCAGCAGCATGAGCGGGAGGGTATACGAGCAGTACTTC

V gene: TRBV5-4
J gene: TRBJ2-1
D gene: TRBD2
clone size: NA
CDR3 protein: CASSGGPPGLYHNEQFF
CDR3 DNA: TGTGCCAGCAGCGGAGGGCCCCCGGGACTATACCACAATGAGCAGTTCTTC

V gene: TRBV7-2
J gene: TRBJ1-5
D gene: NA
clone size: NA
CDR3 protein: CASSLQIGARNQPQHF
CDR3 DNA: TGTGCCAGCAGCTTACAAATAGGGGCCAGGAATCAGCCCCAGCATTTT

V gene: TRBV5-3
J gene: TRBJ2-7
D gene: TRBD2
clone size: NA
CDR3 protein: CARSTPGTRGAYEQYF
CDR3 DNA: TGTGCCAGAAGCACCCCCGGGACTAGGGGAGCCTACGAGCAGTACTTC

V gene: TRBV28
J gene: TRBJ1-2
D gene: NA
clone size: NA
CDR3 protein: CASSLYVTQINYGYTF
CDR3 DNA: TGTGCCAGCAGTTTATATGTAACTCAAATTAACTATGGCTACACCTTC

V gene: TRBV5-1
J gene: TRBJ1-4
D gene: NA
clone size: NA
CDR3 protein: CASSILSGKGKKLFF
CDR3 DNA: TGCGCCAGCAGCATACTATCTGGGAAGGGCAAAAAACTGTTTTTT